This passage covers 7 T cell receptor beta chains from one sample sequenced in a study of neurological immune-mediated disorders. A single record per CDR3 protein comes from TCRdb applying MiXCR to the 5' RACE reads. The repertoire holds 50,000 to 60,000 distinct CDR3 sequences, with under 2.5% as singletons. Sequencing was performed on PBMCs. These receptors were taken from a man aged 50-60 years with multiple sclerosis.

This clonotype has ten or more counts. J is TRBJ1-1 and V is TRBV7-3; 7 bases are shared with TRBD1. J lost 5 bases, V lost 5 bases, and 11 bases had no gene match. The CDR3 covers 15 residues. Germline V gene data show CDR1 as SGHTA and CDR2 as FQGTGA. The CDR3 nucleotides are TGTGCCAGCAGCACCCAGGGGGTTTCGGGGACTGAAGCTTTCTTT. Its protein product is CASSTQGVSGTEAFF. The whole variable domain, remainder taken from reference TRBV7-3 and TRBJ1-1, is GAGVSQTPSNKVTEKGKYVELRCDPISGHTALYWYRQSLGQGPEFLIYFQGTGAADDSGLPNDRFFAVRPEGSVSTLKIQRTERGDSAVYLCASSTQGVSGTEAFFGQGTRLTVV.

This clonotype occurred many times. The chain employs TRBV7-2 and TRBJ2-7; D might be TRBD1 or TRBD2, each matching 5 bases. Germline values: CDR1 SGHTA, CDR2 FQGNSA. V gave up 5 bases and J gave up 8 bases, with 19 bases separating them. The CDR3 is made up of 14 amino acids. CDR3 region: CASSRFVGDPQQYF. The DNA of the CDR3 is TGTGCCAGCAGCCGCTTTGTCGGGGACCCCCAGCAGTACTTC.

This clonotype was seen many times. The chain has TRBV20-1 and TRBJ2-2; 8 nucleotides align to TRBD2. After removal of 4 bases from V and 4 bases from J, the junction contained 8 bases not matched to a gene. Germline V gene lookup returns CDR1 DFQATT and CDR2 SNEGSKA (reference sequence). The CDR3 spans 15 residues. The CDR3 spells CSAIQAGGFTGELFF. The CDR3, as DNA: TGCAGTGCTATCCAGGCGGGGGGCTTCACCGGGGAGCTGTTTTTT.

At least ten counts were recorded for this clonotype. This chain connects TRBV6-2 or TRBV6-3 to TRBJ2-3, with D possibly matching TRBD2 (6 bases). Germline CDR1 and CDR2: MNHEY and SVGEGT. The CDR3 extends over 17 amino acids. The V and J ends lost 6 bases and 4 bases respectively, with 23 bases between them. DNA of the CDR3: TGTGCCAGCAGCTATGACAACCGGGGGATTTGGGCAGATACGCAGTATTTT. Translating it yields CASSYDNRGIWADTQYF.

Many counts were recorded for this clonotype. J is TRBJ2-2 and V is TRBV4-3; D possibly matches TRBD1 or TRBD2 (5 bases each). The CDR3 extends over 16 amino acids. V dropped 1 base and J dropped 3 bases, with 12 bases sitting between them. CDR1 LGHNA and CDR2 YSLEER come from the germline V gene. The CDR3 sequence is CASSQGGRGDTGELFF. The CDR3 nucleotides read TGCGCCAGCAGCCAAGGGGGAAGAGGGGACACCGGGGAGCTGTTTTTT.

At least ten counts were recorded for this clonotype. The V gene is TRBV18, the J gene TRBJ2-1; 9 bases are a match to TRBD1. The junction had 2 bases not matched to a gene; V was cut back by 1 base and J by 4 bases. This CDR3 comprises 15 residues. Looked up from germline, CDR1 is KGHSH and CDR2 is LQKENI. The CDR3 protein is CASSPLDRGYNEQFF. The CDR3 DNA sequence: TGTGCCAGCTCACCACTGGACAGGGGATACAATGAGCAGTTCTTC. Complete variable domain (other parts from reference TRBV18 and TRBJ2-1): NAGVMQNPRHLVRRRGQEARLRCSPMKGHSHVYWYRQLPEEGLKFMVYLQKENIIDESGMPKERFSAEFPKEGPSILRIQQVVRGDSAAYFCASSPLDRGYNEQFFGPGTRLTVL.

This clonotype appeared many times. The chain has TRBV6-2 or TRBV6-3 and TRBJ2-7; no clear D gene. The CDR3 has 12 residues. Trimming took off 7 bases at V and 7 bases at J, with 14 bases between the two ends. From germline, CDR1 is MNHEY and CDR2 SVGEGT. Here the CDR3 DNA reads TGTGCCAGCAAAGAAGGACCCCTTGAGCAGTACTTC. It encodes CASKEGPLEQYF.